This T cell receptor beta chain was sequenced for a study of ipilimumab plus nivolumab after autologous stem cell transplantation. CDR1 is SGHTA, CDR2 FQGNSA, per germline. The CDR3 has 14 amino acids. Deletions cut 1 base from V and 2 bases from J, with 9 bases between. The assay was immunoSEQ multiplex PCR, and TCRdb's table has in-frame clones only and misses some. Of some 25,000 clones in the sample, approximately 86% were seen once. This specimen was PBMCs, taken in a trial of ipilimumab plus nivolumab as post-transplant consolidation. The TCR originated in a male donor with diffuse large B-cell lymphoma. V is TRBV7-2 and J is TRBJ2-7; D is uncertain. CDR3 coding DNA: TGTGCCAGCAGCTTAGGGTCGGTGCCCTACGAGCAGTACTTC. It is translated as CASSLGSVPYEQYF.